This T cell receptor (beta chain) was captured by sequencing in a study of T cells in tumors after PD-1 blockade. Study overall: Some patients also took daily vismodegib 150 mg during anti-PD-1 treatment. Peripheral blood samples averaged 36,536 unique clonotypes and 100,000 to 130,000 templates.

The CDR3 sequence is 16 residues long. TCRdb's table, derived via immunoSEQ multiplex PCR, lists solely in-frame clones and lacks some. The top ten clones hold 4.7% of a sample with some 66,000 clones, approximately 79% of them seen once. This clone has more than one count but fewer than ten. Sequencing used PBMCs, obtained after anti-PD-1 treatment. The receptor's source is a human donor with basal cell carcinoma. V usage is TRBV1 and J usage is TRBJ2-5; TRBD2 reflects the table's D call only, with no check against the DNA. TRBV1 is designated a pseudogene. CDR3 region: CTSSQGERGPVETQYF. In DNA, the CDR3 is TGCACCAGCAGCCAAGGGGAGCGGGGGCCCGTAGAGACCCAGTACTTC.